A single sample is the source of the 9 T cell receptor beta chains below, sequenced in a study of T cell changes during pregnancy in multiple sclerosis. Profiled with immunoSEQ multiplex PCR; TCRdb holds only in-frame clones, not every one. The sample records roughly 72,000 clones, roughly 90% being singletons. The material sequenced was peripheral blood, taken in the first trimester of pregnancy. The receptors shown here come from a female donor in good health, enrolled as a control in a pregnancy study.

V usage is TRBV5-1 and J usage is TRBJ1-2, with a tentative D call TRBD1 (6 bases). CDR1 and CDR2 from the germline V gene are SGHRS and YFSETQ. This CDR3 region has 16 residues. V was shortened by 1 base and J by 4 bases, with 17 bases between the two germline ends. CDR3 nucleotide sequence: TGCGCCAGCAGCTTGAGCCCAGGGACATTAAGCTATGGCTACACCTTC. This sequence encodes CASSLSPGTLSYGYTF.

J is TRBJ1-2 and V is TRBV4-1, with 8 positions matching TRBD1. Germline V gene lookup returns CDR1 MGHRA and CDR2 YSYEKL. V lost 0 bases to trimming and J lost 4 bases; unmatched junction nucleotides: 1. The CDR3 covers 14 residues. The DNA for the CDR3 is TGCGCCAGCAGCCAAGACGGACAGGGCTATGGCTACACCTTC. The encoded protein is CASSQDGQGYGYTF.

The chain couples TRBV19 to TRBJ2-1; 7 positions match TRBD2. J gave up 2 bases and V 3 bases, and 7 bases lay outside the gene matches. Germline lookup yields CDR1 LNHDA and CDR2 SQIVND (reference sequence). The CDR3 sequence is 16 residues long. As DNA, the CDR3 is TGTGCCAGTAGTATTCGGGCGGGAGTGGCCTACAATGAGCAGTTCTTC. It is translated as CASSIRAGVAYNEQFF.

This rearrangement joins TRBV14 to TRBJ2-7; 8 positions match TRBD1. The CDR3 length is 14 residues. CDR1 SGHDN and CDR2 FVKESK come from the germline V gene. After removal of 4 bases from V and 2 bases from J, the junction contained 4 bases not matched to a gene. The CDR3, as DNA: TGTGCCAGCAGCCCAAGACAGGGGCCCTACGAGCAGTACTTC. This translates into CASSPRQGPYEQYF.

The chain links TRBV10-1 to TRBJ2-1; 11 nucleotides line up with TRBD2. V was clipped by 9 bases and J by 9 bases; unmatched bases: 10. CDR3 length: 14 residues. CDR1 and CDR2 from the germline V gene are WNHNN and SYGVQD (reference sequence). In nucleotides, the CDR3 is TGCGCCAGGCTTACTAGCGGGAGAGTACGTGAGCAGTTCTTC. Translation gives CARLTSGRVREQFF.

This clone appeared once. The chain joins TRBV27 to TRBJ1-1; TRBD1 is a possible D gene (5 bases). With 5 bases removed from V and 1 base from J, the gap between germline ends came to 14 bases. CDR3 length: 15 amino acids. In germline, CDR1 is MNHEY, CDR2 SMNVEV (reference sequence). The CDR3 is CASSPRQRTNTEAFF. Written as DNA, the CDR3 is TGTGCCAGCAGTCCCAGACAGCGAACGAACACTGAAGCTTTCTTT.

This chain uses TRBV7-2 with TRBJ2-1; no clear D gene. The CDR3 loop spans 12 amino acids. The germline V gene has CDR1 SGHTA and CDR2 FQGNSA. V lost 5 bases and J 8 bases, leaving 10 bases between the germline ends. CDR3 residues: CASSPLMYEQFF. In DNA, the CDR3 is TGTGCCAGCAGCCCCCTTATGTATGAGCAGTTCTTC. The full variable domain, rest sourced from reference TRBV7-2 and TRBJ2-1, is GAGVSQSPSNKVTEKGKDVELRCDPISGHTALYWYRQSLGQGLEFLIYFQGNSAPDKSGLPSDRFSAERTGGSVSTLTIQRTQQEDSAVYLCASSPLMYEQFFGPGTRLTVL.

This clone has only one observation. The chain links TRBV28 to TRBJ1-2, with TRBD1 matching over 11 bases. The CDR3 sequence is 15 residues long. Germline V lookup: CDR1 MDHEN, CDR2 SYDVKM. The V and J ends lost 2 bases and 7 bases, in that order; junction bases with no gene match: 6. The CDR3 here is CASSLVGQGARGYTF. CDR3 nucleotide sequence: TGTGCCAGCAGTTTAGTAGGACAGGGGGCGCGTGGCTACACCTTC.

V gene TRBV7-2 combines with J gene TRBJ1-2; weak D call: TRBD1 (5 bases). Trimming stripped 0 bases from V and 4 bases from J, with 12 bases between. This CDR3 contains 15 residues. Germline V gene data show CDR1 as SGHTA and CDR2 as FQGNSA. The CDR3 DNA reads as TGTGCCAGCAGCTTAGCTGGGGCGTATAGCTATGGCTACACCTTC. It encodes CASSLAGAYSYGYTF. Complete variable domain (other parts from reference TRBV7-2 and TRBJ1-2): GAGVSQSPSNKVTEKGKDVELRCDPISGHTALYWYRQSLGQGLEFLIYFQGNSAPDKSGLPSDRFSAERTGGSVSTLTIQRTQQEDSAVYLCASSLAGAYSYGYTFGSGTRLTVV.